The 18 T cell receptor beta chains below were found in one sample sequenced in a study of PD-1 blockade in classical Hodgkin lymphoma. Sequencing used immunoSEQ multiplex PCR; TCRdb keeps in-frame clones, though not all of them. The sample lists 50,000 to 65,000 clones, around 90% occurring once. All trial patients relapsed after autologous stem cell transplantation. This material consisted of peripheral blood mononuclear cells (PBMCs), taken before the second cycle of nivolumab. These TCRs come from a human donor with classical Hodgkin lymphoma.

For this clone: Other DNA sequences in this specimen translate into the identical CDR3. The chain carries TRBV5-1 and TRBJ2-3; 12 nucleotides line up with TRBD2. J gave up 4 bases and V 4 bases, and 7 bases lay outside the gene matches. Germline V CDR1 and CDR2: SGHRS, YFSETQ. This CDR3 has 16 amino acids. CDR3 amino acids: CASSPGLAGRADTQYF. The CDR3 DNA sequence: TGCGCCAGCAGCCCCGGACTAGCGGGGCGGGCAGATACGCAGTATTTT.

This clone was recorded only once. This chain uses TRBV4-1 with TRBJ1-1, with D tentatively TRBD1 (5 bases). Germline V gives CDR1 MGHRA, CDR2 YSYEKL. V lost 4 bases and J lost 1, with 13 bases in between. CDR3 size: 15 residues. Here the CDR3 reads CASSPAGTANTEAFF. CDR3 bases: TGCGCCAGCAGCCCAGCTGGGACGGCGAACACTGAAGCTTTCTTT.

The V call is TRBV6-5, the J call TRBJ1-1; 8 bases are shared with TRBD1. The J segment lost 3 bases and the V segment lost 4 bases, leaving 7 bases of the junction unmatched. Germline V gene data show CDR1 as MNHEY and CDR2 as SVGAGI. The CDR3 extends over 15 amino acids. The CDR3 region has the DNA TGTGCCAGCAGTTCTCGAGGACAGGGTGACACTGAAGCTTTCTTT. This encodes CASSSRGQGDTEAFF.

The chain joins TRBV6-1 to TRBJ2-3, with D maybe TRBD1 (5 bases). Germline loops: CDR1 MNHNS, CDR2 SASEGT. Trimming took 5 bases from V and 4 from J, leaving 13 bases between them. This CDR3 contains 14 residues. The CDR3 DNA sequence: TGTGCCAGCAGTAACAGGTATCCCGCAGATACGCAGTATTTT. This sequence encodes CASSNRYPADTQYF.

The chain recombines TRBV30 with TRBJ1-4; 7 nucleotides match TRBD1. Germline-derived CDR1 and CDR2 are GTSNPN and SVGIG (reference sequence). The CDR3 is 15 amino acids. V lost 1 base and J lost 8; bases outside the gene matches: 10. The CDR3: CAWSAGRQGVEKLFF. CDR3 sequence (DNA): TGTGCCTGGAGTGCAGGGCGACAGGGAGTAGAAAAACTGTTTTTT. Full variable domain (missing parts from reference TRBV30 and TRBJ1-4): SQTIHQWPATLVQPVGSPLSLECTVEGTSNPNLYWYRQAAGRGLQLLFYSVGIGQISSEVPQNLSASRPQDRQFILSSKKLLLSDSGFYLCAWSAGRQGVEKLFFGSGTQLSVL.

V is TRBV6-5 and J is TRBJ2-3, with D maybe TRBD2 (6 bases). Trimming took off 0 bases at V and 5 bases at J, with 9 bases between the two ends. The CDR3 runs 14 residues. CDR1 is MNHEY, CDR2 SVGAGI, per germline. The CDR3 bases are TGTGCCAGCAGTTACTCGATCGGGGGAGATACGCAGTATTTT. It codes for CASSYSIGGDTQYF.

This clone was recorded once. The chain links TRBV6-5 to TRBJ2-5; D is unclear. The CDR3 contains 14 residues. Germline values: CDR1 MNHEY, CDR2 SVGAGI. Between the trimmed V and J ends, which lost 3 bases and 4 bases, there was a span of 12 bases. CDR3: CASSYGPPRETQYF. In DNA, the CDR3 is TGTGCCAGCAGTTATGGCCCTCCTAGAGAGACCCAGTACTTC.

The CDR3 reads CASSLWGQGAYSGTEAFF. As DNA, the CDR3 is TGTGCCAGCAGCTTATGGGGACAGGGGGCTTATTCGGGCACTGAAGCTTTCTTT. V is TRBV7-2 and J is TRBJ1-1; 12 bases are shared with TRBD1. V lost 2 bases and J lost 4; bases outside the gene matches: 11. The germline gives CDR1 SGHTA, CDR2 FQGNSA. CDR3 length: 18 amino acids.

This clone was counted only a few times. The gene calls are TRBV9 and TRBJ1-5; D is ambiguous. V was clipped by 4 bases and J by 7 bases, with 18 bases between them. This CDR3 has 15 amino acids. The germline gives CDR1 SGDLS, CDR2 YYNGEE. CDR3 loop: CASSPTAGDGQPQHF. For the CDR3, the DNA is TGTGCCAGCAGCCCCACGGCGGGCGATGGACAGCCCCAGCATTTT.

The chain recombines TRBV7-8 with TRBJ2-3; possible D gene TRBD2, 6 bases. The V end was cut by 7 bases, the J end by 0 bases, with 17 bases between. The CDR3 runs 16 residues. Germline CDR1 SGHVS, CDR2 FQNEAQ. The CDR3 bases are TGTGCCAGCAACCCTTGGGTGGGGACTAGCACAGATACGCAGTATTTT. This encodes CASNPWVGTSTDTQYF.

Regarding this clone: This sample includes further DNA sequences coding for the same CDR3. J is TRBJ2-5 and V is TRBV7-9, with 11 nucleotides matching TRBD1. Germline V lookup: CDR1 SEHNR, CDR2 FQNEAQ (reference sequence). After removal of 3 bases from V and 4 bases from J, the junction contained 4 bases not matched to a gene. The CDR3 loop spans 15 amino acids. The CDR3 bases are TGTGCCAGCAGCTTCCGGACAGGGGGCGGAGAGACCCAGTACTTC. Its protein is CASSFRTGGGETQYF.

The V call is TRBV10-3, the J call TRBJ1-3; no reliable D call. V gave up 4 bases and J gave up 4 bases, with 20 bases separating them. CDR1 is ENHRY and CDR2 is SYGVKD in the germline V gene. This CDR3 is built from 17 residues. CDR3 nucleotide sequence: TGTGCCATCAGTGGAAGTGGGCGGTCCCGCCAAGGAAACACCATATATTTT. It encodes CAISGSGRSRQGNTIYF.

The V gene is TRBV5-1, the J gene TRBJ2-5, with TRBD2 identical over 8 bases. V lost 0 bases, J lost 2 bases, and 6 bases stayed unmatched. CDR1 SGHRS and CDR2 YFSETQ come from the germline V gene. The CDR3 has 16 residues. Here the CDR3 reads CASSLVLTGGQETQYF. In DNA form, the CDR3 reads TGCGCCAGCAGCTTGGTCCTTACGGGGGGGCAAGAGACCCAGTACTTC. Together with reference TRBV5-1 and TRBJ2-5, the CDR3 gives the full variable domain: KAGVTQTPRYLIKTRGQQVTLSCSPISGHRSVSWYQQTPGQGLQFLFEYFSETQRNKGNFPGRFSGRQFSNSRSEMNVSTLELGDSALYLCASSLVLTGGQETQYFGPGTRLLVL.

This rearrangement joins TRBV19 to TRBJ1-2, with D possibly matching TRBD1 (6 bases). V was shortened by 5 bases and J by 4 bases, with 17 bases between the two germline ends. Germline V CDR1 and CDR2: LNHDA, SQIVND (reference sequence). The CDR3 runs 15 residues. The CDR3 nucleotides are TGTGCCAGTAGTCCCCCCGCCCCGGGGGCCTATGGCTACACCTTC. Amino acid sequence: CASSPPAPGAYGYTF.

This clone was counted only a few times. This chain joins TRBV2 and TRBJ1-5, with TRBD1 matching 10 bases. J lost 4 bases, V lost 4 bases, and 7 bases had no gene match. The CDR3 is 16 amino acids. Germline CDR1 reads SNHLY; CDR2 reads FYNNEI. The chain's CDR3 is CASSVRDRGGNQPQHF. The CDR3, as DNA: TGTGCCAGCAGTGTCCGGGACAGGGGAGGGAATCAGCCCCAGCATTTT.

This clone turned up a few times. The V call is TRBV4-1, the J call TRBJ1-1, with 7 bases fitting TRBD1. CDR1 is MGHRA and CDR2 is YSYEKL in the germline V gene. J lost 2 bases, V lost 5 bases, and 11 bases had no gene match. The CDR3 runs to 16 residues. The CDR3 sequence is CASSFPPGGRNTEAFF. The CDR3 DNA reads TGCGCCAGCAGCTTTCCCCCAGGGGGTCGAAACACTGAAGCTTTCTTT.

The J gene is TRBJ2-5, the V gene TRBV5-1, with 11 bases aligning to TRBD2. Trimming took 2 bases from V and 3 from J; bases not matched to a gene: 6. Germline V gene sequence: CDR1 SGHRS, CDR2 YFSETQ. CDR3 length: 16 amino acids. CDR3 residues: CASSLTSGGLEETQYF. The CDR3 nucleotides are TGCGCCAGCAGCTTAACTAGCGGGGGCCTCGAAGAGACCCAGTACTTC. Full variable domain (missing parts from reference TRBV5-1 and TRBJ2-5): KAGVTQTPRYLIKTRGQQVTLSCSPISGHRSVSWYQQTPGQGLQFLFEYFSETQRNKGNFPGRFSGRQFSNSRSEMNVSTLELGDSALYLCASSLTSGGLEETQYFGPGTRLLVL.

The rearrangement uses TRBV4-1 and TRBJ1-2; D ambiguous. Germline loops: CDR1 MGHRA, CDR2 YSYEKL. V lost 1 base, J lost 8 bases, and 14 bases lay in between. The CDR3 has 14 residues. CDR3 loop: CASSQAIPFWGYTF. DNA of the CDR3: TGCGCCAGCAGCCAAGCGATCCCGTTTTGGGGCTACACCTTC.